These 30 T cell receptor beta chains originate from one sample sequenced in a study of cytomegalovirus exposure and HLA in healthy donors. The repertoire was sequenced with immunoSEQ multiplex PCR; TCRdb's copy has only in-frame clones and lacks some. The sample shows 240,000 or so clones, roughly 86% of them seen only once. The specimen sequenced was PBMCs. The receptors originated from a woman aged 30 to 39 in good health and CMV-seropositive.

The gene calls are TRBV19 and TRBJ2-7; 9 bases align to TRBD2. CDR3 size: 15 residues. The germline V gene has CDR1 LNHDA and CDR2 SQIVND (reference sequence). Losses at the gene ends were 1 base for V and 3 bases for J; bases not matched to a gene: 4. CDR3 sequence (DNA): TGTGCCAGTAGTATAGTGGCGGGAGGGCTCTACGAGCAGTACTTC. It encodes CASSIVAGGLYEQYF.

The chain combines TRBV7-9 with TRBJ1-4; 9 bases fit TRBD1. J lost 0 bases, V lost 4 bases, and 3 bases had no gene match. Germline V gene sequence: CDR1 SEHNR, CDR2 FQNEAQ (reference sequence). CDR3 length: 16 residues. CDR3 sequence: CASSSDRGATNEKLFF. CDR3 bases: TGTGCCAGCAGCTCAGACAGGGGGGCAACTAATGAAAAACTGTTTTTT. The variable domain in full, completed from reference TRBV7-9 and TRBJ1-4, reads DTGVSQNPRHKITKRGQNVTFRCDPISEHNRLYWYRQTLGQGPEFLTYFQNEAQLEKSRLLSDRFSAERPKGSFSTLEIQRTEQGDSAMYLCASSSDRGATNEKLFFGSGTQLSVL.

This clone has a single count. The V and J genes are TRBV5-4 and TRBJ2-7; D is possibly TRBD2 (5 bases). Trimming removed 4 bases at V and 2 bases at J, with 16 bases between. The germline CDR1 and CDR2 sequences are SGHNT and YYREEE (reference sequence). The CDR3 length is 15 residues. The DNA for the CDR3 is TGTGCCAGCAGCCGGGATGGGCGGTCCACCTACGAGCAGTACTTC. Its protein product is CASSRDGRSTYEQYF. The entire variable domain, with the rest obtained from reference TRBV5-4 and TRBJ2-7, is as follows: ETGVTQSPTHLIKTRGQQVTLRCSSQSGHNTVSWYQQALGQGPQFIFQYYREEENGRGNFPPRFSGLQFPNYSSELNVNALELDDSALYLCASSRDGRSTYEQYFGPGTRLTVT.

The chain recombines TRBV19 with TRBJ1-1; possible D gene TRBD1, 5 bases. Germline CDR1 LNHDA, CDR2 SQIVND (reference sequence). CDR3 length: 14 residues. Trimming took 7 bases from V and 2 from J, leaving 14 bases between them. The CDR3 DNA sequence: TGTGCCAGTATGATTGGATGGGGCAACACTGAAGCTTTCTTT. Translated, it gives CASMIGWGNTEAFF.

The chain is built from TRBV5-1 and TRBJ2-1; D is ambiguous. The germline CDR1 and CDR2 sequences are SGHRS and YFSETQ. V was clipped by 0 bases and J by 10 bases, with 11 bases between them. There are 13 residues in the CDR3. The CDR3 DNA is TGCGCCAGCAGCTTGGTATCAAGCAGGGAGCAGTTCTTC. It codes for CASSLVSSREQFF.

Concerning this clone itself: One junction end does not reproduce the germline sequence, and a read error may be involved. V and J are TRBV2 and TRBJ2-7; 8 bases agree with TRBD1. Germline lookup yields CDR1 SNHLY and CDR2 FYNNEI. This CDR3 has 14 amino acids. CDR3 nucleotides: TGTGCCAGCACTCGATCCGTGGGACAGGTTTCTCCTACTTTC. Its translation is CASTRSVGQVSPTF. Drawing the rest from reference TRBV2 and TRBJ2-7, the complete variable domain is EPEVTQTPSHQVTQMGQEVILRCVPISNHLYFYWYRQILGQKVEFLVSFYNNEISEKSEIFDDQFSVERPDGSNFTLKIRSTKLEDSAMYFCASTRSVGQVSPTFGPGTRLTVT.

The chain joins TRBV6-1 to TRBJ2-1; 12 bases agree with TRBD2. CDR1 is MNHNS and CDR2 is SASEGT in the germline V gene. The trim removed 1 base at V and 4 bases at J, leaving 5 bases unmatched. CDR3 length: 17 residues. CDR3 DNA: TGTGCCAGCAGTGAAGATCCTAGCGGGGGGGAATACAATGAGCAGTTCTTC. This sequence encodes CASSEDPSGGEYNEQFF.

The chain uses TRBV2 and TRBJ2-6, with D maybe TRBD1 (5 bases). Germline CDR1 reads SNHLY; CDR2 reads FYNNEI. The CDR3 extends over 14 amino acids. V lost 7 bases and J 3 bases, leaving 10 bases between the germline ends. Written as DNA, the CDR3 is TGTGCCAGCACCCTCGACAGTGGGGCCAACGTCCTGACTTTC. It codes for CASTLDSGANVLTF.

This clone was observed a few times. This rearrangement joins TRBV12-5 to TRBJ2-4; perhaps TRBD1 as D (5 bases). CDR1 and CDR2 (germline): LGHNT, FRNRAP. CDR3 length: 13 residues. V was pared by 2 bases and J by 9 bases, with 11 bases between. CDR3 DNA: TGTGCTAGTGGTTTGACAGGCGTGGGCATTCAGTACTTC. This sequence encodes CASGLTGVGIQYF.

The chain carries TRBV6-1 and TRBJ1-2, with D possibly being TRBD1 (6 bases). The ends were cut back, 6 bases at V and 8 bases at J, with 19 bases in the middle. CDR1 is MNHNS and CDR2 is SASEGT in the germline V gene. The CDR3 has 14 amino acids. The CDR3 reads CASRGAPDGGGYTF. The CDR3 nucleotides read TGTGCCAGCAGGGGGGCACCGGACGGAGGAGGCTACACCTTC.

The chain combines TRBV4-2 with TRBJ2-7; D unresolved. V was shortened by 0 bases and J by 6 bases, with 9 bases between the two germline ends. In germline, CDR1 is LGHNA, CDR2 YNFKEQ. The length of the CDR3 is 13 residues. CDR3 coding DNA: TGTGCCAGCAGCCAAGACAGTCGAGGCGAGCAGTACTTC. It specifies CASSQDSRGEQYF.

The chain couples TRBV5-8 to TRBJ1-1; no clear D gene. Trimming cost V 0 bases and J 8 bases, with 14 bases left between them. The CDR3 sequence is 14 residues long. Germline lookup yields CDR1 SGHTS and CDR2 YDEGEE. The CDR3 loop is CASSLAPGVGEAFF. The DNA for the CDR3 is TGTGCCAGCAGCTTGGCCCCGGGAGTAGGGGAAGCTTTCTTT.

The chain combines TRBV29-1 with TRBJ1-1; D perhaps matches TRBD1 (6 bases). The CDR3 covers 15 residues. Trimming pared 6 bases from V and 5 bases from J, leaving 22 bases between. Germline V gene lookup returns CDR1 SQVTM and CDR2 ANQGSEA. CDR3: CSVDTGTGVRTEAFF. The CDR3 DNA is TGCAGCGTCGACACAGGGACGGGTGTGAGAACTGAAGCTTTCTTT.

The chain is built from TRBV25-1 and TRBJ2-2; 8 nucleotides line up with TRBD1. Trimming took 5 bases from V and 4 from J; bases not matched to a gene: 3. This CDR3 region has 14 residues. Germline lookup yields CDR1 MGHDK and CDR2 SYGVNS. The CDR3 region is CASSTTGGTGELFF. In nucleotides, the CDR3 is TGTGCCAGCAGTACCACAGGGGGCACCGGGGAGCTGTTTTTT.

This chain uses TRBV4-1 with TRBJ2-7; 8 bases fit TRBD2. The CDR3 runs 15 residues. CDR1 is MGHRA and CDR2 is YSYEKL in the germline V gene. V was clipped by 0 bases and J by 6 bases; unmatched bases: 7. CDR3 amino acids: CASSQDRAGGSEQYF. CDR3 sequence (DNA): TGCGCCAGCAGCCAAGATAGGGCGGGAGGAAGCGAGCAGTACTTC.

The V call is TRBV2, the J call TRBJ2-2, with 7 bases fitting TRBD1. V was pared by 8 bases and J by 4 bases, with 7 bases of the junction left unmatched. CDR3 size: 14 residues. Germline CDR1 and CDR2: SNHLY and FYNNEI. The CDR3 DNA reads TGTGCCAGCGGAGAGACAGGGAGCACCGGGGAGCTGTTTTTT. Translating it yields CASGETGSTGELFF. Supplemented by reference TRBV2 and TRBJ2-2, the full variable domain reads EPEVTQTPSHQVTQMGQEVILRCVPISNHLYFYWYRQILGQKVEFLVSFYNNEISEKSEIFDDQFSVERPDGSNFTLKIRSTKLEDSAMYFCASGETGSTGELFFGEGSRLTVL.

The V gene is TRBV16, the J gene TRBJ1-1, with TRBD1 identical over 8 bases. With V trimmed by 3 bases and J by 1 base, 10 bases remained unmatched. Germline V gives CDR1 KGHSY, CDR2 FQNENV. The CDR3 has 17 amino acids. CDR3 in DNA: TGTGCCAGCAGCCAGGCCGGACAGGGAAGAACGAACACTGAAGCTTTCTTT. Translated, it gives CASSQAGQGRTNTEAFF.

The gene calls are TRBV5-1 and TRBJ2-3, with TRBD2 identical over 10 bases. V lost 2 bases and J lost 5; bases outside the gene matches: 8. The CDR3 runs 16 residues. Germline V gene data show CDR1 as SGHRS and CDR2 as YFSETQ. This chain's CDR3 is CASSFTTSGTVDTQYF. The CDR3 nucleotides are TGCGCCAGCAGCTTCACAACTAGCGGGACGGTAGATACGCAGTATTTT.

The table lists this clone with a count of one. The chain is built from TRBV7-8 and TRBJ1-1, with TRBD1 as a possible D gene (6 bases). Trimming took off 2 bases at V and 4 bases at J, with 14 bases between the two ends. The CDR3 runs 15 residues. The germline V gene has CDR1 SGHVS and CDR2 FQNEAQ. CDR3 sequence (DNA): TGTGCCAGCAGCTTATATAACAGGGAAAGCACTGAAGCTTTCTTT. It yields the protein CASSLYNRESTEAFF.

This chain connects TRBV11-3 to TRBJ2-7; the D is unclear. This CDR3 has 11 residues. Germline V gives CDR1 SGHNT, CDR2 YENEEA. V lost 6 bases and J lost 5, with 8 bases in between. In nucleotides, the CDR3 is TGTGCCAGCAGGACTGGAAACGAGCAGTACTTC. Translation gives CASRTGNEQYF.

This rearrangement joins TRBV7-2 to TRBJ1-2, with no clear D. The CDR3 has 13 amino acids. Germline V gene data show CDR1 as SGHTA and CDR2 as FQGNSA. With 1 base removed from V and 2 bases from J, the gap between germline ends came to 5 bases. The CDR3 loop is CASSLGHNYGYTF. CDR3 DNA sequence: TGTGCCAGCAGCTTAGGGCACAACTATGGCTACACCTTC.

CDR3 protein: CASSPGRDLDGYTF. For the CDR3, the DNA is TGTGCCAGCTCACCAGGACGGGATCTAGATGGCTACACCTTC. This chain joins TRBV18 and TRBJ1-2, with unresolved D. Germline V lookup: CDR1 KGHSH, CDR2 LQKENI. V gave up 2 bases and J gave up 6 bases, with 13 bases separating them. The length of the CDR3 is 14 residues.

CDR3 DNA sequence: TGCGCCAGCAGAGACAGCTTTAGCTATGGAAATGAGCAGTTCTTC. Protein product: CASRDSFSYGNEQFF. The rearrangement uses TRBV5-1 and TRBJ2-1, with D perhaps matching TRBD1 (5 bases). Germline V CDR1 and CDR2: SGHRS, YFSETQ. V was pared by 5 bases and J by 7 bases, with 19 bases between. The length of the CDR3 is 15 residues.

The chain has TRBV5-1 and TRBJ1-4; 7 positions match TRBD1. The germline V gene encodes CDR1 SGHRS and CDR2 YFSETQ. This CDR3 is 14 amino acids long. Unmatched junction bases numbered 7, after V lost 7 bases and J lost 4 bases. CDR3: CASASGTDNEKLFF. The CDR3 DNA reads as TGCGCCAGCGCCTCAGGGACAGATAATGAAAAACTGTTTTTT.

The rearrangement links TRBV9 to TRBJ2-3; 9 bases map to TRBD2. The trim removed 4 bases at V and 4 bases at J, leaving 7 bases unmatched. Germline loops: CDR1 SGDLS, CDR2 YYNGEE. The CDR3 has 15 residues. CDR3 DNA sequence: TGTGCCAGCAGCCTTGCGGGAGGGCCTCCAGATACGCAGTATTTT. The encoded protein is CASSLAGGPPDTQYF.

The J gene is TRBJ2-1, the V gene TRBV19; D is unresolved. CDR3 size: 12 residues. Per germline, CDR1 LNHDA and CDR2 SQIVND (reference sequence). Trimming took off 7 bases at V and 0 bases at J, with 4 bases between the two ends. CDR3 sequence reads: CASISSYNEQFF. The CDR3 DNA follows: TGTGCCAGTATCTCCTCCTACAATGAGCAGTTCTTC. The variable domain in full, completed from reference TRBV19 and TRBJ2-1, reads DGGITQSPKYLFRKEGQNVTLSCEQNLNHDAMYWYRQDPGQGLRLIYYSQIVNDFQKGDIAEGYSVSREKKESFPLTVTSAQKNPTAFYLCASISSYNEQFFGPGTRLTVL.

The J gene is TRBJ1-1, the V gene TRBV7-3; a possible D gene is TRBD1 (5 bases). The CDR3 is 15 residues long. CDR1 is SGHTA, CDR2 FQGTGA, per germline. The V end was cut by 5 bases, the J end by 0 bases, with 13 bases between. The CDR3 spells CASSPGGGMNTEAFF. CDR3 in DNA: TGTGCCAGCAGCCCCGGCGGGGGGATGAACACTGAAGCTTTCTTT.

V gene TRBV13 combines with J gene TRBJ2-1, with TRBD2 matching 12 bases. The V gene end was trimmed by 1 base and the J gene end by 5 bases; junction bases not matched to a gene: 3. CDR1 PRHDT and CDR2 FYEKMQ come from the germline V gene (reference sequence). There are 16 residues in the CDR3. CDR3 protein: CASSLVGLAGHNEQFF. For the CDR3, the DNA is TGTGCCAGCAGCTTAGTCGGACTAGCGGGACACAATGAGCAGTTCTTC.

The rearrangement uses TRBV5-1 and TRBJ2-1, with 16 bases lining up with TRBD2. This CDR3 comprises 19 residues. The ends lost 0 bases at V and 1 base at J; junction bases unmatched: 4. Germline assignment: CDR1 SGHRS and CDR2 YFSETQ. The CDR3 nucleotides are TGCGCCAGCAGCTTGGACCCGGGACTAGCGGGAGGGTCCTACAATGAGCAGTTCTTC. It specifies CASSLDPGLAGGSYNEQFF.

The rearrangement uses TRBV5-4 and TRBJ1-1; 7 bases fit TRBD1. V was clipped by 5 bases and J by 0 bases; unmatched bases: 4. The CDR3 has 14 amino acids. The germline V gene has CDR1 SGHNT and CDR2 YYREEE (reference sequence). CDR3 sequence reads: CASSRDRLNTEAFF. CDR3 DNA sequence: TGTGCCAGCAGTAGGGACAGATTGAACACTGAAGCTTTCTTT.